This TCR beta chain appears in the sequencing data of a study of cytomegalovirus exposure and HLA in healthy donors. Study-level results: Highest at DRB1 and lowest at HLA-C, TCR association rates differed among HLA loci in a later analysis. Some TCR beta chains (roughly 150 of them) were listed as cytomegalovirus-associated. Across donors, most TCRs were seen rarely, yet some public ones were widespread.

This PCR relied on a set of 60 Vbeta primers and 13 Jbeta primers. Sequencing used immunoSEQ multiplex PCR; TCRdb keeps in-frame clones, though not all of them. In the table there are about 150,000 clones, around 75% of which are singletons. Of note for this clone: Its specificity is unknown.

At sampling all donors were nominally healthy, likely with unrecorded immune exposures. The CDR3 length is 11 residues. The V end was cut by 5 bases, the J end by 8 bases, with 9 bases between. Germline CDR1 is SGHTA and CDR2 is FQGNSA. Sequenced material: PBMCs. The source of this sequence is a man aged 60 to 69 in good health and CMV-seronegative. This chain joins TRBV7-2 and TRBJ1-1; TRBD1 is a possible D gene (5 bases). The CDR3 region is CASSRQNEAFF. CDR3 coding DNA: TGTGCCAGCAGCAGACAGAACGAAGCTTTCTTT.